The 7 T cell receptor beta chains given below trace back to one sample, sequenced in a study of T-cell memory formation after mild COVID-19. TCRdb reanalysed the 5' RACE reads using MiXCR and keeps one entry per CDR3 protein. The sample yields approximately 230,000 distinct CDR3 sequences, roughly 15% seen once. Material for sequencing was PBMCs or a T cell subset sorted from them (not recorded which). All receptors come from a young man who had mild COVID-19 (a few samples of this study predate the infection). Cell type and time point are not known.

This clonotype was picked up a small number of times. The J gene is TRBJ2-3, the V gene TRBV4-1, with D perhaps TRBD1 or TRBD2 (5 bases each). This CDR3 comprises 16 residues. Germline values: CDR1 MGHRA, CDR2 YSYEKL. Trimming cost V 1 base and J 5 bases, with 16 bases left between them. The CDR3 loop is CASSQGGTGLRDTQYF. The DNA for the CDR3 is TGCGCCAGCAGCCAAGGTGGGACGGGGCTAAGAGATACGCAGTATTTT.

This clonotype was found a few times. The chain has TRBV3-1 and TRBJ1-1; D may be TRBD1 (5 bases). The germline V gene has CDR1 LGHDT and CDR2 YNNKEL (reference sequence). The V and J ends lost 5 bases and 5 bases respectively, with 9 bases between them. The CDR3 has 12 residues. Written as DNA, the CDR3 is TGTGCCAGCAGCTATACAGGTACTGAAGCTTTCTTT. It specifies CASSYTGTEAFF.

This clonotype occurred once. This chain joins TRBV18 and TRBJ2-7; D may be TRBD1 (5 bases). V was shortened by 5 bases and J by 2 bases, with 10 bases between the two germline ends. Germline loops: CDR1 KGHSH, CDR2 LQKENI. CDR3 length: 13 residues. For the CDR3, the DNA is TGTGCCAGCTCAGGACAAACGGCCTACGAGCAGTACGTC. Translated, it gives CASSGQTAYEQYV.

The table lists this clonotype with a few counts. This chain links TRBV4-3 with TRBJ2-2; no definite D call. The V end was cut by 0 bases, the J end by 3 bases, with 8 bases between. The germline V gene has CDR1 LGHNA and CDR2 YSLEER. The CDR3 totals 15 residues. For the CDR3, the DNA is TGCGCCAGCAGCCAAGATCGGCCCGACACCGGGGAGCTGTTTTTT. Translation: CASSQDRPDTGELFF.

This clonotype was picked up a small number of times. The DNA for the CDR3 is TGTGCCAGCTCACCAAACAGGGGAGAGACTGAAGCTTTCTTT. This translates into CASSPNRGETEAFF. The chain is built from TRBV18 and TRBJ1-1; 7 bases map to TRBD1. The CDR3 length is 14 residues. V lost 2 bases and J lost 5; bases outside the gene matches: 5. Germline lookup yields CDR1 KGHSH and CDR2 LQKENI.

The chain joins TRBV28 to TRBJ1-5; D remains unclear. CDR3 length: 12 amino acids. Trimming cost V 7 bases and J 2 bases, with 6 bases left between them. Looked up from germline, CDR1 is MDHEN and CDR2 is SYDVKM. The CDR3 here is CASMRGNQPQHF. The CDR3 nucleotides read TGTGCCAGCATGCGGGGCAATCAGCCCCAGCATTTT.

The table lists this clonotype with a few counts. The chain uses TRBV7-9 and TRBJ1-5; D perhaps matches TRBD1 (5 bases). Germline values: CDR1 SEHNR, CDR2 FQNEAQ (reference sequence). Trimming shortened V by 5 bases and J by 1 base, and 18 bases separated the two germline ends. This CDR3 has 17 residues. DNA of the CDR3: TGTGCCAGCAGCAACCGGGACGGAAGGAGAAGCAATCAGCCCCAGCATTTT. Residues: CASSNRDGRRSNQPQHF.